These T cell receptor beta chains were read from a single sample in a study of beta chain features in type 1 diabetes. Assay used: immunoSEQ multiplex PCR; TCRdb lists only in-frame clones, some missing. The sample contains 900,000 or so clones, roughly 16% of which appear only once. The specimen sequenced was naive CD4+ T cells from blood. These receptors originate from a woman aged 18-29 years in good health. CDR3s include the opening cysteine and the closing phenylalanine or tryptophan. The D gene is left open where the match is weak. Some rows have no size entry. The others give once, few or many, or a class for an expanded clone.

d_call j_call clone_size v_call cdr3_nt cdr3_aa
- TRBJ2-1 few TRBV5-4 TGTGCCAGCAGCCCGGCGCTGGGCCTCAATGAGCAGTTCTTC CASSPALGLNEQFF
- TRBJ1-2 - TRBV5-5 TGTGCCAGCAGCTTGTCTCTAGCTAACTATGGCTACACCTTC CASSLSLANYGYTF
- TRBJ2-5 - TRBV6-6 TGTGCCAGCTTCCCAACTGGGGGGGCAGGGAAAAAGACCCAGTACTTC CASFPTGGAGKKTQYF
- TRBJ1-1 - TRBV27 TGTGCCAGCAGTAGACGGGGTCTGAACACTGAAGCTTTCTTT CASSRRGLNTEAFF
- TRBJ2-1 few TRBV28 TGTGCCAGCAGTTTACCCGAACTCGGGTGGTTCTTC CASSLPELGWFF
- TRBJ1-2 few TRBV7-9 TGTGCCAGCAGCCAAGACACAGACTATGGCTACACCTTC CASSQDTDYGYTF
TRBD2 TRBJ2-1 few TRBV7-2 TGTGCCAGCAGCTTAGCGGGGCAGCGGGAGGGCCGTGAGCAGTTCTTC CASSLAGQREGREQFF
- TRBJ2-5 - TRBV21-1 TGTGCCAGCAGCAAAGACCGGGACAGGGGCTATGAGCAGTACTTC CASSKDRDRGYEQYF
TRBD2 TRBJ2-7 - TRBV7-9 TGTGCCAGCAGCTCCCTAGCGGAGACCTACGAGCAGTACTTC CASSSLAETYEQYF
- TRBJ2-6 - TRBV6-1 TGTGCCAGCAGTGATTGGAGAGGGTCCTCTGGGGCCAACGTCCTGACTTTC CASSDWRGSSGANVLTF
- TRBJ2-3 - TRBV7-9 TGTGCCAGCAGCTTAATGGGACAAGTCACAGATACGCAGTATTTT CASSLMGQVTDTQYF
TRBD1 TRBJ1-5 - TRBV19 TGTGCCAGCTCGACAGGGTGGAATCAGCCCCAGCATTTT CASSTGWNQPQHF
TRBD2 TRBJ2-3 few TRBV6-1 TGTGCCAGCCAGACTAGCGGGAGGGTAGATACGCAGTATTTT CASQTSGRVDTQYF
- TRBJ1-1 few TRBV7-9 TGTGCCAGCAGCTTCGCGGGGAACACTGAAGCTTTCTTT CASSFAGNTEAFF
- TRBJ1-2 once TRBV18 TGTGCCAGCTCCCTCGATGACGGAGACTATGGCTACACCTTC CASSLDDGDYGYTF
- TRBJ1-5 few TRBV27 TGTGCCAGCAGTCCGCAGGGTCGCGGGAATCAGCCCCAGCATTTT CASSPQGRGNQPQHF
- TRBJ2-7 - TRBV5-6 TGTGCCAGCAGCTTCGCTTCACTTAGCTCCTACGAGCAGTACTTC CASSFASLSSYEQYF
- TRBJ1-2 few TRBV28 TGTGCCAGTCATAGGGCCGCCGGTAACTATGGCTACACCTTC CASHRAAGNYGYTF
TRBD1 TRBJ2-1 few TRBV7-2 TGTGCCAGCACTCTTATACCGGGACAGGGCTACAATGAGCAGTTCTTC CASTLIPGQGYNEQFF
- TRBJ1-2 - TRBV28 TGTGCCAGCAGTTTAATCGGGGGAAACTATGGCTACACCTTC CASSLIGGNYGYTF
TRBD1 TRBJ2-1 - TRBV5-1 TGCGCCAGCAGGCCGACAGGGGACTCATACAATGAGCAGTTCTTC CASRPTGDSYNEQFF
- TRBJ1-1 few TRBV10-3 TGTGCCATCAGTGAGAGGTCCAACACTGAAGCTTTCTTT CAISERSNTEAFF
TRBD1 TRBJ2-5 few TRBV7-6 TGTGCCAGCTCCCTCTCCGGACAGGGGTTTAGGCTGGAGACCCAGTACTTC CASSLSGQGFRLETQYF
TRBD1 TRBJ2-6 many TRBV10-3 TGTGCCATCCATGACAGGGCTGGGGCCAACGTCCTGACTTTC CAIHDRAGANVLTF
- TRBJ2-1 few TRBV19 TGTGCCAGTAGTAGGACGGTAAACAATGAGCAGTTCTTC CASSRTVNNEQFF
- TRBJ2-2 - TRBV5-5 TGTGCCAGCAGTCCCGGGACGATCACCGGGGAGCTGTTTTTT CASSPGTITGELFF
- TRBJ1-2 few TRBV25-1 TGTGCCAGCGGGGAACAGGGACTCGATGGCTACACCTTC CASGEQGLDGYTF
- TRBJ1-1 - TRBV5-6 TGTGCCAGCAGCTCCAGGGTTGGAGTGAACACTGAAGCTTTCTTT CASSSRVGVNTEAFF
- TRBJ2-1 - TRBV5-1 TGCGCCAGCAGCTTGGAGAAGACCGGTTACAATGAGCAGTTCTTC CASSLEKTGYNEQFF
- TRBJ1-2 few TRBV19 TGTGCCAGTAGAATGACAGGCGCCGGCTACACCTTC CASRMTGAGYTF
- TRBJ2-3 - TRBV7-9 TGTGCCAGCAGCCCCAGGCTTTCAGGAGGCACAGATACGCAGTATTTT CASSPRLSGGTDTQYF
TRBD1 TRBJ1-1 many TRBV10-3 TGTGCCATCAGTGGACAGGGGAACACTGAAGCTTTCTTT CAISGQGNTEAFF
TRBD2 TRBJ2-3 few TRBV7-2 TGTGCCAGCAGGCGGACTAGCGGGAGGGCCAGAGATACGCAGTATTTT CASRRTSGRARDTQYF
- TRBJ2-3 few TRBV7-8 TGTGCCAGCAGCGACCGGGACTCCCACGGAGATACGCAGTATTTT CASSDRDSHGDTQYF
TRBD1 TRBJ1-2 - TRBV7-9 TGTGCCAGCAGCTTAGCAGGGACAGGGGCGGACAGCTATGGCTACACCTTC CASSLAGTGADSYGYTF
- TRBJ2-7 few TRBV10-3 TGTGCCATCAGTGAGTCGCGGTCAGCGACCTACGAGCAGTACTTC CAISESRSATYEQYF
- TRBJ1-5 few TRBV5-6 TGTGCCAGCAACAAGAACAATCAGCCCCAGCATTTT CASNKNNQPQHF
- TRBJ1-4 - TRBV5-1 TGCGCCAGCAGCCACCAGAGGCGGCTCGGCGAAAAACTGTTTTTT CASSHQRRLGEKLFF
TRBD2 TRBJ2-2 few TRBV27 TGTGCCAGCAGAATCGGACTAGCGCTATCCGGGGAGCTGTTTTTT CASRIGLALSGELFF
TRBD2 TRBJ2-1 - TRBV4-2 TGTGCCAGCAGCCAAGAAGTGGTACTAGCGGTAAAAGACAATGAGCAGTTCTTC CASSQEVVLAVKDNEQFF
TRBD2 TRBJ2-1 few TRBV6-5 TGTGCCAGCAGTCGAGCGGGAAAGCAGTTCTTC CASSRAGKQFF
TRBD2 TRBJ2-1 - TRBV4-1 TGCGCCAGCAGCCAAGATCAGGGTAGCGGGAGGGTTAATACCTACAATGAGCAGTTCTTC CASSQDQGSGRVNTYNEQFF
- TRBJ1-1 few TRBV7-9 TGTGCCAGCAGTTCTGGCCGGGGGGTGAACACTGAAGCTTTCTTT CASSSGRGVNTEAFF
- TRBJ2-1 few TRBV5-4 TGTGCCAGCAGCTTAGCGGGTTTAGGGAGCTCCTACAATGAGCAGTTCTTC CASSLAGLGSSYNEQFF
- TRBJ1-4 few TRBV7-9 TGTGCCAGCACCTTGAGTGCAACTAATGAAAAACTGTTTTTT CASTLSATNEKLFF
- TRBJ2-5 - TRBV7-8 TGTGCCAGCAGCGTAGCCTGGGGGAAACCAGAGACCCAGTACTTC CASSVAWGKPETQYF
- TRBJ2-2 few TRBV5-5 TGTGCCACCCACGACCGACAATCGAACACCGGGGAGCTGTTTTTT CATHDRQSNTGELFF
TRBD1 TRBJ1-2 - TRBV5-6 TGTGCCAGCAGCTTGTCCCCGACAGGGCCGAACTATGGCTACACCTTC CASSLSPTGPNYGYTF
- TRBJ2-5 few TRBV5-1 TGCGCCAGCAGCTTGAACGGAGGGGGGAACCAAGAGACCCAGTACTTC CASSLNGGGNQETQYF
TRBD2 TRBJ2-3 - TRBV7-8 TGTGCCAGCAGCCCGCGACGACTAGCGGGGAGCACAGATACGCAGTATTTT CASSPRRLAGSTDTQYF